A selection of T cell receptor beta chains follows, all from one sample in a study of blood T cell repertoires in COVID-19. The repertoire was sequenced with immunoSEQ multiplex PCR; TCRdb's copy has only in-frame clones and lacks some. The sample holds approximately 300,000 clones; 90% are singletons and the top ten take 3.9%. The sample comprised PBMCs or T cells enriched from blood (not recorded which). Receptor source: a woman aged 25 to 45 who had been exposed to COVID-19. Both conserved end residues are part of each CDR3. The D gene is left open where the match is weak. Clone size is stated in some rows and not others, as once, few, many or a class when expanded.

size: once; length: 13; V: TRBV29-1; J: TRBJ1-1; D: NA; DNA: TGCAGCGTTGAGGCGCAGGGGAGGGTTCAGGCTTTCTTT; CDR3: CSVEAQGRVQAFF
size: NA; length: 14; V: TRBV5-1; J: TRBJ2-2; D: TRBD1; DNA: TGCGCCAGCAGCCTGGACAGGGTTACCGGGGAGCTGTTTTTT; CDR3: CASSLDRVTGELFF
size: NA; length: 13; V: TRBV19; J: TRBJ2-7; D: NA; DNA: TGTGCCAGTAGTATAGGTCGAGCGAGCGAGCAGTACTTC; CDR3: CASSIGRASEQYF
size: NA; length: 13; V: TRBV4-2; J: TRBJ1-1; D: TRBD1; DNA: TGTGCCAGCAGCCAAGACCCGACAGGGGGAGCTTTCTTT; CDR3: CASSQDPTGGAFF
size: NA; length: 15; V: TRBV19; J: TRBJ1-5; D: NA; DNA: TGTGCCAGTAGTATGGTACAGGGCAACAATCAGCCCCAGCATTTT; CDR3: CASSMVQGNNQPQHF
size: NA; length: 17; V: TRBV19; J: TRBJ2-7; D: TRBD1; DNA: TGTGCCAGTAGTTTGGGGGGCACCGGGACAGGACCATACGAGCAGTACTTC; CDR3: CASSLGGTGTGPYEQYF
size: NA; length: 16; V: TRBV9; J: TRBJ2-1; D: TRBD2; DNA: TGTGCCAGCAGCCCCCGACTAGCGGGGGGGTCTAATGAGCAGTTCTTC; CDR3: CASSPRLAGGSNEQFF
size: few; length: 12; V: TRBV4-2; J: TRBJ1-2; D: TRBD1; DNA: TGTGCCAGCAGCCTAGACAGGGAAGGCTACACCTTC; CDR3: CASSLDREGYTF
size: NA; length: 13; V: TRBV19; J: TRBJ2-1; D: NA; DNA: TGTGCCAGTAGACCCAGGACCTACAATGAGCAGTTCTTC; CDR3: CASRPRTYNEQFF
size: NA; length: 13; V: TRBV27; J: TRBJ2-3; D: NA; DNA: TGTGCCAGCAGCCATTTTAGCCCAGATACGCAGTATTTT; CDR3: CASSHFSPDTQYF
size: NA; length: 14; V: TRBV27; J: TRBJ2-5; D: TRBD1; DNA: TGTGCCAGCAGTTTAATAGGGGGCTCTGAGACCCAGTACTTC; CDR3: CASSLIGGSETQYF
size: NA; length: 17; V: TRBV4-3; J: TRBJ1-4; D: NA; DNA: TGCGCCAGCAGCCAAGTGTTCCACAGACCTTTGAATGAAAAACTGTTTTTT; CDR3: CASSQVFHRPLNEKLFF
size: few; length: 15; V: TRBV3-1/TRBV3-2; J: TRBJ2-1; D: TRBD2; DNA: TGTGCCAGCAGCCCACCGGGACTAAGATACAATGAGCAGTTCTTC; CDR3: CASSPPGLRYNEQFF
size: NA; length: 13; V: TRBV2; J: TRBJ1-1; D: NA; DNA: TGTGCCAGCAGCCTCGATAAGGGGGATGAAGCTTTCTTT; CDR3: CASSLDKGDEAFF
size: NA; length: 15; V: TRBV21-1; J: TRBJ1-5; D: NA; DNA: TGTGCCAGCGGGGGGGTGGCGGATAGCAATCAGCCCCAGCATTTT; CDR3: CASGGVADSNQPQHF
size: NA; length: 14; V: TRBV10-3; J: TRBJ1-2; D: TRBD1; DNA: TGTGCCGTCTGCCCGGGACAGGGTGACTATGGCTACACCTTC; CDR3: CAVCPGQGDYGYTF
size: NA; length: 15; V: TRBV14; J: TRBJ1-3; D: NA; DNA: TGTGCCAGCAGCCAAGATTGGGAGGCTGGAAACACCATATATTTT; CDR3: CASSQDWEAGNTIYF
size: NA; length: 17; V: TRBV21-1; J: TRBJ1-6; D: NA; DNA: TGTGCCAGACAGGGGACGGGGGTAAGCTCCTATAATTCACCCCTCCACTTT; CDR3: CARQGTGVSSYNSPLHF
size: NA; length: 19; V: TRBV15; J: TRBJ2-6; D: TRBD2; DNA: TGTGCCACCAGCAGTAGACTAGCGGGGGGGATGTCTGGGGCCAACGTCCTGACTTTC; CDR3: CATSSRLAGGMSGANVLTF
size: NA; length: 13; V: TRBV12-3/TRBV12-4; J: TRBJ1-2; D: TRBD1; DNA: TGTGCCAGCAGGGGGGACAGACCCTATGGCTACACCTTC; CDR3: CASRGDRPYGYTF
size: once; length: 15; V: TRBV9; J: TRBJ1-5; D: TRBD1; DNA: TGTGCCAGCAGCGTGGGGACAGGGGAGGGTCAGCCCCAGCATTTT; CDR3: CASSVGTGEGQPQHF
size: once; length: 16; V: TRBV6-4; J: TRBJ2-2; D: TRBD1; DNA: TGTGCCAGCAGTGACGCGGGACAGGGTCCAATCGGGGAGCTGTTTTTT; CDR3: CASSDAGQGPIGELFF
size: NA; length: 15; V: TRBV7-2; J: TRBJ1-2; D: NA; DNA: TGTGCCAGCAGCCTAGGGGGGGGCCACAACTATGGCTACACCTTC; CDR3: CASSLGGGHNYGYTF
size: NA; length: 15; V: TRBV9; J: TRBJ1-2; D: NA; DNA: TGTGCCAGCAGCCCTAAGGCGGGAGGGGCCTATGGCTACACCTTC; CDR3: CASSPKAGGAYGYTF
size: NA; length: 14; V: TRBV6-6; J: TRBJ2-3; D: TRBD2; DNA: TGTGCCAGCCTAGCGGCAGGAAGCACAGATACGCAGTATTTT; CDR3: CASLAAGSTDTQYF
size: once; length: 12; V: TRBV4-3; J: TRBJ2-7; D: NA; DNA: TGCGCCAGCAGCCAAGACAGGAGGGAGCAGTACTTC; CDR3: CASSQDRREQYF
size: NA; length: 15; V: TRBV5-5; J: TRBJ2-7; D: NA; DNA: TGTGCCAGCAGCCCGCTTCGGCGGCTACGGGACGAGCAGTACTTC; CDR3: CASSPLRRLRDEQYF
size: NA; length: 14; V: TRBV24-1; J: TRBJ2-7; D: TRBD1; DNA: TGTGCCACCAGTGGTGGACAGGGGCGCCACGAGCAGTACTTC; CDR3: CATSGGQGRHEQYF
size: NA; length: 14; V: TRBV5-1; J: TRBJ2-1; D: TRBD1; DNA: TGCGCCAGCAGTCGACAGACAGGGATCGATGAGCAGTTCTTC; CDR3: CASSRQTGIDEQFF
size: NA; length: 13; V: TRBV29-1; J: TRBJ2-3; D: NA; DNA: TGCAGCGTTGTTAGGGAGCGCACAGATACGCAGTATTTT; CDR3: CSVVRERTDTQYF
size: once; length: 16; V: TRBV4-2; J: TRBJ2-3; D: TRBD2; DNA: TGTGCCAGCAGCCAAGGGACTAGCGGGGGCACAGATACGCAGTATTTT; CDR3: CASSQGTSGGTDTQYF
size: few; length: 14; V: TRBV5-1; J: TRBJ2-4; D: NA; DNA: TGCGCCAGCAGCTTGCAGGCTGAGTCTAACATTCAGTACTTC; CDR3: CASSLQAESNIQYF
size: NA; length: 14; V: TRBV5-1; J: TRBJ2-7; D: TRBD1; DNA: TGCGCCAGCGAGCCGACAGGGGGCGCCTACGAGCAGTACTTC; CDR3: CASEPTGGAYEQYF
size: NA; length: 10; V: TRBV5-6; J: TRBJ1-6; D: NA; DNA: TGTGCCAGCAGCTTGCTACCCCTCCACTTT; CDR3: CASSLLPLHF
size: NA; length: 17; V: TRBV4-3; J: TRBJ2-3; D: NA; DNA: TGCGCCAGCAGCCAAGAGGCTTCGGGGGGCAGCACAGATACGCAGTATTTT; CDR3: CASSQEASGGSTDTQYF
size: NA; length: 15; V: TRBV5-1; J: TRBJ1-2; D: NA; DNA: TGCGCCAGCAGCCGACTAGCATACAAAAACTATGGCTACACCTTC; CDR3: CASSRLAYKNYGYTF
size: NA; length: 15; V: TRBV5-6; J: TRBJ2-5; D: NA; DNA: TGTGCCAGCAGCTCATACCGGGGTGTAAAAGAGACCCAGTACTTC; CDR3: CASSSYRGVKETQYF
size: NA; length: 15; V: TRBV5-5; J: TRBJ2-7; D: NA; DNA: TGTGCCAGCAGCCAAACAGCGGTCTTCTCCTACGAGCAGTACTTC; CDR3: CASSQTAVFSYEQYF
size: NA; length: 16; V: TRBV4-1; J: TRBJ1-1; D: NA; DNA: TGCGCCAGCAGCCCACCTTATGGGGCCATGAACACTGAAGCTTTCTTT; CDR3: CASSPPYGAMNTEAFF
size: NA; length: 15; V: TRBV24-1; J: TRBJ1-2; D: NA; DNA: TGTGCCACCAGTTCGGCCGGAGTACAGGAACTCGGCTACACCTTC; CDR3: CATSSAGVQELGYTF
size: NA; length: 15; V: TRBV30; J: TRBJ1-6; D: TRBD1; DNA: TGTGCCCACCGGCCAGGGGGGACCTATAATTCACCCCTCCACTTT; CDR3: CAHRPGGTYNSPLHF
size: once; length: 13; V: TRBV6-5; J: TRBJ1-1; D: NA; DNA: TGTGCCAGCAGCCACAGGGAGCACACTGAAGCTTTCTTT; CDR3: CASSHREHTEAFF
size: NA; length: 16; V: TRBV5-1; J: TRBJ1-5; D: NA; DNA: TGCGCCAGCGAAACCCCGGGACACCTTAGCAATCAGCCCCAGCATTTT; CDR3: CASETPGHLSNQPQHF
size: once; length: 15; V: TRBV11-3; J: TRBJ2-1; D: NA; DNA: TGTGCCAGCAGCTTAGGTCGGGGTTTCTACAATGAGCAGTTCTTC; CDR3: CASSLGRGFYNEQFF
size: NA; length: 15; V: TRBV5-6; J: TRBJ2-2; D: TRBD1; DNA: TGTGCCAGCAACCGGGGACAGGGGAGGACCGGGGAGCTGTTTTTT; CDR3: CASNRGQGRTGELFF
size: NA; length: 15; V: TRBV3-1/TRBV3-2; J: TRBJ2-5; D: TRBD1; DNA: TGTGCCAGCAGTCGAGGACAGGGGGGTCGAGAGACCCAGTACTTC; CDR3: CASSRGQGGRETQYF
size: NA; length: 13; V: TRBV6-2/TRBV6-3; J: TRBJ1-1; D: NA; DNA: TGTGCCAGCAGCTTGCTACGGAACACTGAAGCTTTCTTT; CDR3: CASSLLRNTEAFF
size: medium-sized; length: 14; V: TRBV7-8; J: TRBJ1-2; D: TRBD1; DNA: TGTGCCAGCAGCTTAGGGAGGACAGGGATTGGCTACACCTTC; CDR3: CASSLGRTGIGYTF
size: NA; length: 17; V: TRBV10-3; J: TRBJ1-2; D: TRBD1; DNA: TGTGCCATCAGTGAGAGGGCAGGGGGCACCCCAATTTATGGCTACACCTTC; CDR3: CAISERAGGTPIYGYTF
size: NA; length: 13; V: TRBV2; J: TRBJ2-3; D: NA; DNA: TGTGCCAGCAGTGTCAGGCTGACAGATACGCAGTATTTT; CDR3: CASSVRLTDTQYF
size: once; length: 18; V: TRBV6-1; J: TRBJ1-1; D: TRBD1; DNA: TGTGCCAGCAGTGAATTTGTTTTCGACGGACAGGGCAGGACTGAAGCTTTCTTT; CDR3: CASSEFVFDGQGRTEAFF
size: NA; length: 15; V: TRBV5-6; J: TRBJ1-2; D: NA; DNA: TGTGCCAGCAGCTCGTCGGGCGGGGGTGTATATGGCTACACCTTC; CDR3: CASSSSGGGVYGYTF
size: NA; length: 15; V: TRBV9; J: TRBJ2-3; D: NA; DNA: TGTGCCAGCAAGAGGACTTTTAGTAGGACAGATACGCAGTATTTT; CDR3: CASKRTFSRTDTQYF